This T cell receptor (beta chain) is from a study of blood T cell repertoires in COVID-19. Study details: Some COVID-19 samples were acute and others convalescent; all came from the United States, Italy and Spain.

The ends lost 1 base at V and 6 bases at J; junction bases unmatched: 5. The germline V gene encodes CDR1 SGHRS and CDR2 YFSETQ. The CDR3 is 15 amino acids. TCRdb's copy holds only in-frame clones and misses some; the assay was immunoSEQ multiplex PCR. The sample shows under 450,000 clones, roughly 90% of them seen only once. The specimen sequenced was PBMCs or T cells enriched from blood (not recorded which). The chain has TRBV5-1 and TRBJ2-1; the match to TRBD2 covers 9 bases. The sequence was collected from a woman aged 25 to 39 who had recovered from COVID-19. CDR3 sequence reads: CASSLLAGESNEQFF. Written as DNA, the CDR3 is TGCGCCAGCAGCTTGTTAGCGGGAGAATCCAATGAGCAGTTCTTC.